Here is one TCR beta chain with its context. Antigen specificity is unknown. The sample is drawn from a study of T cell repertoires in cytomegalovirus infection. In the study overall: Matching HLA type, along with CMV infection, was indicated by public TCR beta signatures.

Each CDR3 protein is one row after TCRdb ran MiXCR on the reads. The sample shows 300,000 to 400,000 distinct CDR3 sequences, 18% of them seen only once. After removal of 5 bases from V and 0 bases from J, the junction contained 9 bases not matched to a gene. CDR3 length: 18 amino acids. Germline lookup yields CDR1 SGHVT and CDR2 SQSDAQ. Study-wide points: Identification of carriers of CMV plus the relevant HLA was performed using cumulative public TCR beta family frequency.

The chain carries TRBV7-4 and TRBJ2-6; 8 nucleotides line up with TRBD1. Sequencing input: PBMCs. This receptor was obtained from a human donor in good health (CMV status not recorded). Some clones in this sample may be carry-over from other donors' samples. CDR3: CASSIWTGISSGANVLTF. CDR3 sequence (DNA): TGTGCCAGCAGCATTTGGACAGGGATAAGCTCTGGGGCCAACGTCCTGACTTTC.